The T cell receptor beta chain under discussion was sequenced for a study of T-cell memory formation after mild COVID-19. Points from the study as a whole: Later expanders leaned CD4+, whereas day 15 to 85 contracting clones were balanced CD4/CD8.

This clonotype was counted between two and nine times. Its matching antigen is unknown. MiXCR, applied by TCRdb to the 5' RACE reads, yields one record per CDR3 protein. Found here are fewer than 250,000 distinct CDR3 sequences, roughly a tenth of them singletons; the top ten hold approximately 3%. Material for sequencing was PBMCs or a T cell subset sorted from them (not recorded which). The receptor was derived from a man aged 18 to 30 who had mild COVID-19 (a few samples of this study predate the infection). Cell type and time point are not known.

CDR3 loop: CASRQAADTQYF. In DNA form, the CDR3 reads TGTGCCAGCCGACAGGCGGCAGATACGCAGTATTTT. The gene calls are TRBV2 and TRBJ2-3; a weak D match, TRBD1 (6 bases). Trimming pared 8 bases from V and 4 bases from J, leaving 10 bases between. The CDR3 spans 12 residues. CDR1 is SNHLY, CDR2 FYNNEI, per germline.